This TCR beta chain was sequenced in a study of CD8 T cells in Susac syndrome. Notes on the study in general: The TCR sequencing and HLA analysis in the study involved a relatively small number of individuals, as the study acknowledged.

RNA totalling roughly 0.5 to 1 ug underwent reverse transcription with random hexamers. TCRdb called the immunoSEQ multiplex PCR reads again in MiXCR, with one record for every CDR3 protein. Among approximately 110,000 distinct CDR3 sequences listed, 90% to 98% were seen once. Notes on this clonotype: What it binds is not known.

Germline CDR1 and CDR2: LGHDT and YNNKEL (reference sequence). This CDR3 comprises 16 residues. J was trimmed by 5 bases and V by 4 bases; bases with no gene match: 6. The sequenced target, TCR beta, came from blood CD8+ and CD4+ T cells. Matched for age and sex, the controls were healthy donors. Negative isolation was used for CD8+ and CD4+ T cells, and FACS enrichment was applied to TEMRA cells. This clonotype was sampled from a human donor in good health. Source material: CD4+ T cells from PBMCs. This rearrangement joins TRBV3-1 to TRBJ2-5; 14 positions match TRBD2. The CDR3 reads CASSPSTSGGAETQYF. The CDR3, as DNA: TGTGCCAGCAGCCCCTCGACTAGCGGGGGGGCTGAGACCCAGTACTTC.